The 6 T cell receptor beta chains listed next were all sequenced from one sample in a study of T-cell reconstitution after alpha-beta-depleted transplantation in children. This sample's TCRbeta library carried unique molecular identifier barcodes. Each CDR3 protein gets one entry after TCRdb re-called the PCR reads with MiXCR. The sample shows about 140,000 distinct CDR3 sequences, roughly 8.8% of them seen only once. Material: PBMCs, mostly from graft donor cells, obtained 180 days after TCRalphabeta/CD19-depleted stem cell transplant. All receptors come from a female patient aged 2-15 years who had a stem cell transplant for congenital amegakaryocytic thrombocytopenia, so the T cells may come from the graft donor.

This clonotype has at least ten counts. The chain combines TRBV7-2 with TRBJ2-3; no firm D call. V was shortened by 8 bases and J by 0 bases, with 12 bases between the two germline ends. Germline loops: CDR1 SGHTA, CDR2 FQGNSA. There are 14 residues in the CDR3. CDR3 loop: CASRKPTSTDTQYF. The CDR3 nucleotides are TGTGCCAGCCGAAAGCCTACTAGCACAGATACGCAGTATTTT. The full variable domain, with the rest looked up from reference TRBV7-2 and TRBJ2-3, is GAGVSQSPSNKVTEKGKDVELRCDPISGHTALYWYRQSLGQGLEFLIYFQGNSAPDKSGLPSDRFSAERTGGSVSTLTIQRTQQEDSAVYLCASRKPTSTDTQYFGPGTRLTVL.

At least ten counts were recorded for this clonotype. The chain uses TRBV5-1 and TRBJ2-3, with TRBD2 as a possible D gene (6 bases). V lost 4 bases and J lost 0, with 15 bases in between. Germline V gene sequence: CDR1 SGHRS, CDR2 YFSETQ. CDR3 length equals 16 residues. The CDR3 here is CASSAGSRASTDTQYF. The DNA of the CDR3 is TGCGCCAGCAGCGCGGGGAGTCGGGCTAGCACAGATACGCAGTATTTT.

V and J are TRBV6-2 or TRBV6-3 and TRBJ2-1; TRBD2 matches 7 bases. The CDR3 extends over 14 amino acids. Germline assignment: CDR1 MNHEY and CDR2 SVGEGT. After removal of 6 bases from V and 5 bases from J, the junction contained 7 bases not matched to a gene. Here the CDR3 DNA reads TGTGCCAGCAGCCTACCCGCGGGAGACAATGAGCAGTTCTTC. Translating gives CASSLPAGDNEQFF.

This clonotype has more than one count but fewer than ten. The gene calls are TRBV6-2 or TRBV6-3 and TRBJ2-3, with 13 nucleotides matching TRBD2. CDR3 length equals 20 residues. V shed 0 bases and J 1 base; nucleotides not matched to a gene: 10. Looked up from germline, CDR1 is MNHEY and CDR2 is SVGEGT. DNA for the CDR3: TGTGCCAGCAGTTACTCTTCGGGACTAGCGGGGAGAGGTGGCACAGATACGCAGTATTTT. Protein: CASSYSSGLAGRGGTDTQYF.

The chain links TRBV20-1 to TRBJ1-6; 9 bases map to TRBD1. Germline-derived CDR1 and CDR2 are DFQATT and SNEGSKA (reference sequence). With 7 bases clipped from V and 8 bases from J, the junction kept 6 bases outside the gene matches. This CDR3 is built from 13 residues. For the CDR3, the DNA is TGCAGTGTTCCGGGACAGGGTTATTCACCCCTCCACTTT. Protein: CSVPGQGYSPLHF.

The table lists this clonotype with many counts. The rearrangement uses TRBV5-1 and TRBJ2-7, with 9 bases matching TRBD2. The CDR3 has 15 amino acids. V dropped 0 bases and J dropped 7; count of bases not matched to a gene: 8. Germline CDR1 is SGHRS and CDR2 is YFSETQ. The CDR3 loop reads CASSLDGLAGREQYF. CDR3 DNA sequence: TGCGCCAGCAGCTTGGACGGCCTAGCGGGAAGAGAGCAGTACTTC.